This is a list of T cell receptor beta chains from one sample in a study of blood T cell repertoires in COVID-19. Some clones are missing from TCRdb's copy, which holds only in-frame ones; the method was immunoSEQ multiplex PCR. Of about 380,000 clones in the sample, more than 70% are singletons; the top ten hold around 1.3%. The sequencing input was peripheral blood. The source is a man aged 40-49 years with acute or convalescent COVID-19. Each CDR3 is given with its conserved first and last residue. D genes are given only for firm matches. Where a row states a size, it is once, few, many or the class of an expanded clone; other rows omit it.

NA	TRBJ1-5	TRBV14	NA	TGTGCCAGCAGCCAAGGAAGCCAGGGACTTTATAGCAATCAGCCCCAGCATTTT	CASSQGSQGLYSNQPQHF
NA	TRBJ1-2	TRBV9	NA	TGTGCCAGCAGCGTCGGAGAGGGATATGGCTACACCTTC	CASSVGEGYGYTF
NA	TRBJ1-3	TRBV7-9	NA	TGTGCCAGCAGCCCTTCGACAACCAATGCCTGGGGAAACACCATATATTTT	CASSPSTTNAWGNTIYF
NA	TRBJ2-1	TRBV4-3	TRBD2	TGCGCCAGCAGCCAGAGGACTAGCGGGGGGGACACCTACAATGAGCAGTTCTTC	CASSQRTSGGDTYNEQFF
NA	TRBJ1-3	TRBV18	TRBD1	TGTGCCAGCTCACCGACAGGGTCTGGAAACACCATATATTTT	CASSPTGSGNTIYF
NA	TRBJ1-1	TRBV28	TRBD1	TGTGCCAGCAGGTCCTACGAACAGGGGTTTGAAGCTTTCTTT	CASRSYEQGFEAFF
NA	TRBJ2-7	TRBV11-2	NA	TGTGCCAGCAGCCACCCCCCGTTGGGGAGCTCCTACGAGCAGTACTTC	CASSHPPLGSSYEQYF
once	TRBJ2-5	TRBV5-1	NA	TGCGCCAGCAGTCCAGGGTTCCGGAGAGAGACCCAGTACTTC	CASSPGFRRETQYF
NA	TRBJ2-7	TRBV6-5	TRBD2	TGTGCCAGCAGTTACTACAGCGGGAGGAGCTCCTACGAGCAGTACTTC	CASSYYSGRSSYEQYF
NA	TRBJ1-1	TRBV5-6	NA	TGTGCCAGCAGCTTAGTAGTTGGAGACTTAATGAACACTGAAGCTTTCTTT	CASSLVVGDLMNTEAFF
once	TRBJ2-7	TRBV5-1	TRBD2	TGCGCCAGCGGCGGACTAGCGGGAGGCGGGGGGGTCGGCGAGCAGTACTTC	CASGGLAGGGGVGEQYF
NA	TRBJ2-7	TRBV11-2	NA	TGTGCCAGCAGCTTAGGCAGGGTAGGCGACGAGCAGTACTTC	CASSLGRVGDEQYF
NA	TRBJ1-3	TRBV19	TRBD1	TGTGCCAGTAGTATCCGGGACAGAGGAAACACCATATATTTT	CASSIRDRGNTIYF
NA	TRBJ2-1	TRBV5-5	TRBD2	TGTGCCAGCAGCAGTATTGTGAGCGGGAGTCGAACTTACAATGAGCAGTTCTTC	CASSSIVSGSRTYNEQFF
NA	TRBJ2-7	TRBV6-5	TRBD1	TGTGCCAGCAGTTACGACAGGGAGAACGAGCAGTACTTC	CASSYDRENEQYF
NA	TRBJ2-3	TRBV5-1	TRBD2	TGCGCCAGCAATGACCCTACGGGGGGGCCAGATACGCAGTATTTT	CASNDPTGGPDTQYF
NA	TRBJ2-7	TRBV6-2/TRBV6-3	NA	TGTGCCAGCAGTTTATGGGGGGACTCCTACGAGCAGTACTTC	CASSLWGDSYEQYF
NA	TRBJ1-1	TRBV3-1/TRBV3-2	NA	TGTGCCAGCAGCCAAGTCCTAGCGAGTACTGAAGCTTTCTTT	CASSQVLASTEAFF
NA	TRBJ1-5	TRBV2	TRBD1	TGTGCCAGCAGACCGACAGGGAATCAGCCCCAGCATTTT	CASRPTGNQPQHF
NA	TRBJ2-1	TRBV6-5	TRBD2	TGTGCCAGCAGGGTGGGACTAGTGGGCCACAATGAGCAGTTCTTC	CASRVGLVGHNEQFF
NA	TRBJ2-7	TRBV5-1	TRBD1	TGCGCCAGCAGCTTGTTTCCAGGGGGCAACGAGCAGTACTTC	CASSLFPGGNEQYF
NA	TRBJ2-3	TRBV19	TRBD2	TGTGCCAGTAGTACCGGACTAGCGGGAGCCCCCCTCACAGATACGCAGTATTTT	CASSTGLAGAPLTDTQYF
NA	TRBJ1-3	TRBV29-1	NA	TGCAGCGTTGATGGGTTCGGGGGAGGCTCTGGAAACACCATATATTTT	CSVDGFGGGSGNTIYF
NA	TRBJ2-5	TRBV3-1/TRBV3-2	NA	TGTGCCAGCAGCCAAGCGGGAACTAACCAAGAGACCCAGTACTTC	CASSQAGTNQETQYF
NA	TRBJ2-1	TRBV7-8	TRBD2	TGTGCCAGCAGCTTAGCGCGGGCTAGCGGGAGGGCATTCAATGAGCAGTTCTTC	CASSLARASGRAFNEQFF
NA	TRBJ2-5	TRBV9	TRBD2	TGTGCCAGCAGCCTCGGACTAGCGGGTTACCAAGAGACCCAGTACTTC	CASSLGLAGYQETQYF
NA	TRBJ2-3	TRBV28	TRBD2	TGTGCCAGCACCCCTAGTAGCGGGAGCACAGATACGCAGTATTTT	CASTPSSGSTDTQYF
NA	TRBJ2-7	TRBV4-1	TRBD2	TGCGCCAGCAGCCAATCAACAGGGCTAGCGGGAGGCTACGAGCAGTACTTC	CASSQSTGLAGGYEQYF
NA	TRBJ2-1	TRBV2	TRBD1	TGTGCCAGCACCGCAGGACAGGGAGGCTACAATGAGCAGTTCTTC	CASTAGQGGYNEQFF
once	TRBJ2-7	TRBV5-1	NA	TGCGCCAGCAATCCGGACAGCTCCTACGAGCAGTACTTC	CASNPDSSYEQYF
NA	TRBJ1-1	TRBV19	NA	TGTGCCAGTATTCCGCCAGGGCAGGACACTGAAGCTTTCTTT	CASIPPGQDTEAFF
NA	TRBJ1-4	TRBV7-7	NA	TGTGCTAGCAGCTTAAACAGGAATGAAAAACTGTTTTTT	CASSLNRNEKLFF
NA	TRBJ2-1	TRBV5-4	TRBD2	TGTGCCAGCACCTTAAGTTGGACTAGCGGGAAGAATGAGCAGTTCTTC	CASTLSWTSGKNEQFF
NA	TRBJ1-2	TRBV27	NA	TGTGCCAGCAGTTTAAACGAGAACTATGGCTACACCTTC	CASSLNENYGYTF
NA	TRBJ2-7	TRBV19	TRBD1	TGTGCCAGTAGTACCTCCGACAGGGCCTACGAGCAGTACTTC	CASSTSDRAYEQYF
once	TRBJ1-2	TRBV29-1	TRBD1	TGCAGCGGAAACACCGGGACAGGGAGAGGTGGCTACACCTTC	CSGNTGTGRGGYTF
NA	TRBJ2-4	TRBV29-1	TRBD1	TGCAGCGTTGAAGCGGGACAGAGGCAGTACTTC	CSVEAGQRQYF
NA	TRBJ2-3	TRBV14	NA	TGTGCCAGCAGCCAAGATCTCGCTAGCTGGGGGGGCACAGATACGCAGTATTTT	CASSQDLASWGGTDTQYF
NA	TRBJ1-2	TRBV12-3/TRBV12-4	TRBD1	TGTGCCAGCAGGGGGACAGGAGATAATGGCTACACCTTC	CASRGTGDNGYTF